One and the same sample provided the 30 T cell receptor beta chains below, sequenced in a study of cytomegalovirus exposure and HLA in healthy donors. 13 Jbeta primers and 60 Vbeta primers were used for the PCR. Only in-frame clones appear in the TCRdb table, and some are missing; sequencing was by immunoSEQ multiplex PCR. The sample lists around 100,000 clones, roughly four fifths seen once, with about 3.7% in the top ten. Sequenced input: PBMCs. Source of these receptors: a man aged 35 to 55 in good health and CMV-seronegative.

The CDR3 sequence is CASSLAPSGQGIRNGYTF. For the CDR3, the DNA is TGCGCCAGCAGCTTGGCCCCGTCAGGACAGGGTATAAGGAATGGCTACACCTTC. This chain uses TRBV5-1 with TRBJ1-2; 8 nucleotides line up with TRBD1. The CDR3 is made up of 18 amino acids. Germline V lookup: CDR1 SGHRS, CDR2 YFSETQ. Unmatched junction bases numbered 16, after V lost 0 bases and J lost 6 bases. Looking up the rest from reference TRBV5-1 and TRBJ1-2 gives the full variable domain: KAGVTQTPRYLIKTRGQQVTLSCSPISGHRSVSWYQQTPGQGLQFLFEYFSETQRNKGNFPGRFSGRQFSNSRSEMNVSTLELGDSALYLCASSLAPSGQGIRNGYTFGSGTRLTVV.

This clone appeared once. This chain connects TRBV29-1 to TRBJ1-5, with TRBD1 as a possible D gene (6 bases). Germline V gives CDR1 SQVTM, CDR2 ANQGSEA. The CDR3 is 13 amino acids. V was cut by 4 bases and J by 3 bases, with 10 bases left in between. Here the CDR3 DNA reads TGCAGCGTTGTAGGGGGGGCCAATCAGCCCCAGCATTTT. As protein: CSVVGGANQPQHF.

The rearrangement joins TRBV15 to TRBJ1-4; 9 positions agree with TRBD1. There are 16 residues in the CDR3. Germline values: CDR1 LNHNV, CDR2 YYDKDF (reference sequence). Trimming at V came to 5 bases and at J to 7 bases, leaving 11 bases not matched to a gene. The CDR3 here is CATSGPLGTGSEKLFF. The DNA for the CDR3 is TGTGCCACCAGCGGCCCCTTAGGGACAGGGAGTGAAAAACTGTTTTTT.

The chain uses TRBV29-1 and TRBJ2-5; D call uncertain. Looked up from germline, CDR1 is SQVTM and CDR2 is ANQGSEA. This CDR3 is built from 13 residues. V was cut by 7 bases and J by 4 bases, with 16 bases left in between. CDR3 sequence (DNA): TGCAGCGCCTACACGATGACGGGAGAGACCCAGTACTTC. This codes for CSAYTMTGETQYF. Together with reference TRBV29-1 and TRBJ2-5, the CDR3 gives the full variable domain: SAVISQKPSRDICQRGTSLTIQCQVDSQVTMMFWYRQQPGQSLTLIATANQGSEATYESGFVIDKFPISRPNLTFSTLTVSNMSPEDSSIYLCSAYTMTGETQYFGPGTRLLVL.

DNA for the CDR3: TGTGCCAGTAGTCGTAGCGCCCCAGATACGCAGTATTTT. It codes for CASSRSAPDTQYF. The chain combines TRBV19 with TRBJ2-3; possible D gene TRBD2, 5 bases. V was pared by 5 bases and J by 4 bases, with 10 bases between. This CDR3 is built from 13 residues. Germline CDR1 reads LNHDA; CDR2 reads SQIVND (reference sequence).

With respect to this clone: As the CDR3 is not closed by the conserved phenylalanine or tryptophan, this likely results from a read error. The DNA is omitted, as the CDR3 cannot be located on it reliably, and the CDR3 follows TCRdb's listing. The chain is built from TRBV7-7 and TRBJ1-1; the table's D call, TRBD1, was not checked against the DNA. The CDR3 spans 13 residues, counting both ends. Germline V gene lookup returns CDR1 SSHAT and CDR2 FNYEAQ (reference sequence). The CDR3 sequence: CASSQDRGTEALV.

This clone appeared a few times. This chain connects TRBV15 to TRBJ1-6; D is ambiguous. Per germline, CDR1 LNHNV and CDR2 YYDKDF (reference sequence). CDR3 length equals 15 residues. The germline V and J ends were trimmed by 0 bases and 10 bases, with 13 bases remaining between them. The CDR3 here is CATSRDRPGRSPLHF. The CDR3 DNA sequence: TGTGCCACCAGCAGAGACCGACCCGGGAGATCACCCCTCCACTTT.

The rearrangement joins TRBV27 to TRBJ2-7; D remains unclear. The germline CDR1 and CDR2 sequences are MNHEY and SMNVEV (reference sequence). The length of the CDR3 is 13 residues. With 6 bases removed from V and 6 bases from J, the gap between germline ends came to 15 bases. CDR3 protein: CASSPLTTFEQYF. Here the CDR3 DNA reads TGTGCCAGCAGCCCCCTAACCACTTTCGAGCAGTACTTC.

The genes are TRBV4-2 and TRBJ1-4; a weak D match, TRBD1 (5 bases). The CDR3 is made up of 16 amino acids. V lost 4 bases and J 0 bases, leaving 12 bases between the germline ends. Germline CDR1 and CDR2: LGHNA and YNFKEQ. The CDR3 is CASSPPQGSTNEKLFF. The CDR3 region has the DNA TGTGCCAGCAGCCCACCCCAGGGATCAACTAATGAAAAACTGTTTTTT.

This rearrangement joins TRBV9 to TRBJ1-1, with D perhaps TRBD1 (6 bases). CDR1 SGDLS and CDR2 YYNGEE come from the germline V gene. This CDR3 comprises 15 residues. The V and J ends lost 0 bases and 5 bases respectively, with 14 bases between them. In nucleotides, the CDR3 is TGTGCCAGCAGCGTAGGTGCGGGGGCGGGGACTGAAGCTTTCTTT. This encodes CASSVGAGAGTEAFF.

The chain employs TRBV2 and TRBJ2-1; D perhaps matches TRBD2 (6 bases). The germline V and J ends were trimmed by 5 bases and 7 bases, with 18 bases remaining between them. Germline V gene lookup returns CDR1 SNHLY and CDR2 FYNNEI. CDR3 size: 15 residues. The CDR3: CASSPPGGRVNEQFF. The DNA of the CDR3 is TGTGCCAGCAGTCCACCCGGGGGTAGGGTGAATGAGCAGTTCTTC.

V gene TRBV5-1 combines with J gene TRBJ1-1, with 8 nucleotides matching TRBD1. J lost 1 base, V lost 7 bases, and 12 bases had no gene match. Germline V gene lookup returns CDR1 SGHRS and CDR2 YFSETQ. The CDR3 is 16 amino acids. Written as DNA, the CDR3 is TGCGCCAGCTTCCCCCAGGGGGCGTCTTCGAACACTGAAGCTTTCTTT. This gives the protein CASFPQGASSNTEAFF.

The chain recombines TRBV5-1 with TRBJ2-5, with a tentative D call TRBD1 (6 bases). Trimming pared 0 bases from V and 5 bases from J, leaving 14 bases between. Germline CDR1 reads SGHRS; CDR2 reads YFSETQ. This CDR3 is built from 15 residues. The CDR3 loop reads CASSLEAGATETQYF. DNA for the CDR3: TGCGCCAGCAGCTTGGAGGCAGGGGCGACGGAGACCCAGTACTTC. The complete variable domain, with remaining parts taken from reference TRBV5-1 and TRBJ2-5, reads KAGVTQTPRYLIKTRGQQVTLSCSPISGHRSVSWYQQTPGQGLQFLFEYFSETQRNKGNFPGRFSGRQFSNSRSEMNVSTLELGDSALYLCASSLEAGATETQYFGPGTRLLVL.

The chain employs TRBV9 and TRBJ2-7, with 12 bases aligning to TRBD1. Germline lookup yields CDR1 SGDLS and CDR2 YYNGEE. This CDR3 contains 16 residues. J gave up 5 bases and V 4 bases, and 10 bases lay outside the gene matches. Written as DNA, the CDR3 is TGTGCCAGCAGCAAAAGGGTTGGGACAGGGGGCGACGAGCAGTACTTC. Its translation is CASSKRVGTGGDEQYF.

J is TRBJ2-3 and V is TRBV5-1, with 12 bases lining up with TRBD2. The CDR3 length is 17 residues. Germline V gene data show CDR1 as SGHRS and CDR2 as YFSETQ. The ends lost 2 bases at V and 2 bases at J; junction bases unmatched: 6. The DNA for the CDR3 is TGCGCCAGCAGCTTTCTAGGACTAGCGGGGTTCACAGATACGCAGTATTTT. Its translation is CASSFLGLAGFTDTQYF.

This chain joins TRBV5-1 and TRBJ2-1; 10 nucleotides match TRBD1. This CDR3 has 13 amino acids. Trimming removed 9 bases from V and 5 bases from J; junction bases left unmatched: 5. CDR1 and CDR2 (germline): SGHRS, YFSETQ. CDR3 in amino acids: CATSDRGDNEQFF. The DNA of the CDR3 is TGCGCCACCTCGGACAGGGGGGACAATGAGCAGTTCTTC.

This chain connects TRBV28 to TRBJ1-2; 10 bases agree with TRBD1. Germline loops: CDR1 MDHEN, CDR2 SYDVKM. This CDR3 has 13 amino acids. The V and J ends lost 3 bases and 6 bases, in that order; junction bases with no gene match: 1. The CDR3 is CASSFDRGHGYTF. CDR3 bases: TGTGCCAGCAGTTTCGACAGGGGGCATGGCTACACCTTC.

The chain uses TRBV5-6 and TRBJ2-2; 7 nucleotides line up with TRBD1. Trimming cost V 3 bases and J 6 bases; bases outside gene matches: 11. The CDR3 runs to 16 residues. The germline gives CDR1 SGHDT, CDR2 YYEEEE. CDR3 protein: CASSSGTAGPAGELFF. The CDR3 DNA reads as TGTGCCAGCAGCTCCGGGACAGCCGGCCCTGCCGGGGAGCTGTTTTTT. The whole variable domain, filled in from reference TRBV5-6 and TRBJ2-2, reads DAGVTQSPTHLIKTRGQQVTLRCSPKSGHDTVSWYQQALGQGPQFIFQYYEEEERQRGNFPDRFSGHQFPNYSSELNVNALLLGDSALYLCASSSGTAGPAGELFFGEGSRLTVL.

To note about this clone: Distinct nucleotide sequences in the sample also encode this CDR3. This chain connects TRBV6-4 to TRBJ2-3, with TRBD2 identical over 14 bases. The CDR3 loop spans 16 amino acids. Unmatched junction bases numbered 2, after V lost 0 bases and J lost 6 bases. Per the germline V gene, CDR1 is MRHNA and CDR2 is SNTAGT. CDR3 amino acids: CASSDSTSGGADTQYF. The CDR3 nucleotides read TGTGCCAGCAGTGACTCGACTAGCGGGGGGGCCGATACGCAGTATTTT.

This clone was observed a few times. The V and J genes are TRBV5-1 and TRBJ2-5, with 8 bases matching TRBD1. The V and J ends lost 2 bases and 2 bases, in that order; junction bases with no gene match: 5. The CDR3 loop spans 15 amino acids. CDR1 SGHRS and CDR2 YFSETQ come from the germline V gene. Here the CDR3 DNA reads TGCGCCAGCAGCTTTTGGACAGGGACACAAGAGACCCAGTACTTC. Encoded protein: CASSFWTGTQETQYF.

The CDR3 DNA reads as TGTGCCAGCAGTGAACAGGGGGGCGCGGAGACCCAGTACTTC. Protein sequence: CASSEQGGAETQYF. V usage is TRBV2 and J usage is TRBJ2-5, with D possibly TRBD1 on 7 matching bases. Germline V gene sequence: CDR1 SNHLY, CDR2 FYNNEI. V was trimmed by 2 bases and J by 5 bases, leaving 12 bases between them. The CDR3 extends over 14 amino acids.

This clone was seen only a few times. The chain carries TRBV27 and TRBJ2-7, with D possibly matching TRBD2 (6 bases). V lost 5 bases, J lost 0 bases, and 14 bases lay in between. The CDR3 consists of 15 residues. Germline V gene sequence: CDR1 MNHEY, CDR2 SMNVEV (reference sequence). The CDR3 loop reads CASSVLATDSYEQYF. CDR3 bases: TGTGCCAGCAGTGTCCTAGCGACTGACTCCTACGAGCAGTACTTC.

This clone was found a few times. This rearrangement joins TRBV27 to TRBJ2-5, with D perhaps matching TRBD2 (6 bases). V was trimmed by 2 bases and J by 5 bases, leaving 9 bases between them. The CDR3 spans 13 residues. Per the germline V gene, CDR1 is MNHEY and CDR2 is SMNVEV (reference sequence). CDR3 in DNA: TGTGCCAGCAGTTTACGGGGGTGGGAGACCCAGTACTTC. It yields the protein CASSLRGWETQYF.

The J gene is TRBJ2-7, the V gene TRBV7-2, with D perhaps TRBD1 (5 bases). Germline V gene sequence: CDR1 SGHTA, CDR2 FQGNSA. The V end was cut by 2 bases, the J end by 3 bases, with 11 bases between. CDR3 length equals 14 residues. CDR3 DNA sequence: TGTGCCAGCAGCTTACTCGGACACCTCTACGAGCAGTACTTC. Protein product: CASSLLGHLYEQYF.

For the CDR3, the DNA is TGTGCCAGCAGCCAAGATGCGAGCAATTACAATGAGCAGTTCTTC. This translates into CASSQDASNYNEQFF. The chain joins TRBV4-2 to TRBJ2-1; D unresolved. CDR3 length equals 15 residues. The germline CDR1 and CDR2 sequences are LGHNA and YNFKEQ. Between the trimmed V and J ends, which lost 0 bases and 4 bases, there was a span of 10 bases.

The J gene is TRBJ2-7, the V gene TRBV5-1; TRBD1 might be the D (6 bases). With 4 bases removed from V and 5 bases from J, the gap between germline ends came to 16 bases. Looked up from germline, CDR1 is SGHRS and CDR2 is YFSETQ. This CDR3 region has 14 residues. The CDR3 sequence: CASSPRDTVDEQYF. In DNA, the CDR3 is TGCGCCAGCAGCCCACGGGACACCGTTGACGAGCAGTACTTC.

The V and J genes are TRBV10-3 and TRBJ1-5; D is unclear. Between the trimmed V and J ends, which lost 8 bases and 4 bases, there was a span of 12 bases. Germline V gives CDR1 ENHRY, CDR2 SYGVKD. This CDR3 comprises 13 residues. The CDR3 DNA reads TGTGCCATCGCTGCACTGCTAAATCAGCCCCAGCATTTT. Protein product: CAIAALLNQPQHF.

The chain couples TRBV7-6 to TRBJ1-1; perhaps TRBD1 as D (5 bases). Trimming cost V 5 bases and J 4 bases, with 11 bases left between them. The CDR3 loop spans 13 amino acids. CDR1 is SGHVS and CDR2 is FNYEAQ in the germline V gene. DNA of the CDR3: TGTGCCAGCAGCACGGGGACTGTCACTGAAGCTTTCTTT. This sequence encodes CASSTGTVTEAFF.

The rearrangement links TRBV29-1 to TRBJ2-5; 7 bases fit TRBD2. V shed 4 bases, J shed 4 bases, and the junction held 3 bases outside the gene matches. The CDR3 runs to 12 residues. Germline loops: CDR1 SQVTM, CDR2 ANQGSEA. CDR3 DNA sequence: TGCAGCGTTGTTCCGGGGGGAGAGACCCAGTACTTC. Protein sequence: CSVVPGGETQYF.

The chain uses TRBV2 and TRBJ2-3, with 10 bases fitting TRBD2. V was pared by 4 bases and J by 4 bases, with 2 bases of the junction left unmatched. In germline, CDR1 is SNHLY, CDR2 FYNNEI. This CDR3 has 14 amino acids. The CDR3 DNA reads TGTGCCAGCAGTGCTAGCGGGAGATCAGATACGCAGTATTTT. Encoded protein: CASSASGRSDTQYF.